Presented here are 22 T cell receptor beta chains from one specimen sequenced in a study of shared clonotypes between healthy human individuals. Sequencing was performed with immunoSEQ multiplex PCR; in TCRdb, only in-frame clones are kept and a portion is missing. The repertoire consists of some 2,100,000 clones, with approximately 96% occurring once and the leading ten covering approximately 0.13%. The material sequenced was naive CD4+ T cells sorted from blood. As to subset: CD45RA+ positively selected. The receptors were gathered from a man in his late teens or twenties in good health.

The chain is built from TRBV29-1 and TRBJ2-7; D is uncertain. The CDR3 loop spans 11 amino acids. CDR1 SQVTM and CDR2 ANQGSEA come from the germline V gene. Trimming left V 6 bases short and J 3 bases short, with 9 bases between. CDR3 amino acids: CSVVWGYEQYF. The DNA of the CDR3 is TGCAGCGTCGTTTGGGGCTACGAGCAGTACTTC.

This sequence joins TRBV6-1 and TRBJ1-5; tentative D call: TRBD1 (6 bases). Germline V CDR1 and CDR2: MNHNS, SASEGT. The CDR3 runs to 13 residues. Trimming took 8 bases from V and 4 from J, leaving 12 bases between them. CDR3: CASEGQKNQPQHF. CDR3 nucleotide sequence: TGTGCCAGCGAAGGACAGAAAAATCAGCCCCAGCATTTT.

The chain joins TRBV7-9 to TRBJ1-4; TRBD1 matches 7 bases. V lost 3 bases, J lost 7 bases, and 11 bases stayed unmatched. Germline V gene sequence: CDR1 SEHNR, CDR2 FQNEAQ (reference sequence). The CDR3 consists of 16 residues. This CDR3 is CASSLRDSVIGEKLFF. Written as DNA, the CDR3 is TGTGCCAGCAGCTTGCGGGACAGTGTGATTGGTGAAAAACTGTTTTTT.

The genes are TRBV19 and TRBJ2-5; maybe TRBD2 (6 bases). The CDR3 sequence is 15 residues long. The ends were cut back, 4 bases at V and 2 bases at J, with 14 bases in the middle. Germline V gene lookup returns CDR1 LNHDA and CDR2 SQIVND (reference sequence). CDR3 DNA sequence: TGTGCCAGTAGTACCACTGGACTAAGACAAGAGACCCAGTACTTC. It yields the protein CASSTTGLRQETQYF.

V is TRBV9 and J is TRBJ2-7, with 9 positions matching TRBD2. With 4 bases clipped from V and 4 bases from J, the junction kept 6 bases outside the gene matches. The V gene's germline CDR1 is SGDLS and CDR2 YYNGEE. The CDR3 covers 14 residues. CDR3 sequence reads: CASSPTGLAYEQYF. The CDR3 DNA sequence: TGTGCCAGCAGCCCTACGGGACTAGCTTACGAGCAGTACTTC.

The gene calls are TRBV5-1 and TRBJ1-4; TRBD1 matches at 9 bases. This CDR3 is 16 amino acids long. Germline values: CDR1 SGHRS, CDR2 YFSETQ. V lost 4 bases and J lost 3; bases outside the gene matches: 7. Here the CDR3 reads CASSLTGGEANEKLFF. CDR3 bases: TGCGCCAGCAGCCTGACAGGGGGTGAAGCTAATGAAAAACTGTTTTTT. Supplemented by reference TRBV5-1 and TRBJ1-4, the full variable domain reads KAGVTQTPRYLIKTRGQQVTLSCSPISGHRSVSWYQQTPGQGLQFLFEYFSETQRNKGNFPGRFSGRQFSNSRSEMNVSTLELGDSALYLCASSLTGGEANEKLFFGSGTQLSVL.

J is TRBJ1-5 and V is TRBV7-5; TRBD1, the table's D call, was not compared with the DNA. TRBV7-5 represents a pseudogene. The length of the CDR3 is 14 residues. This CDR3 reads CARTLTGFVQPQHF. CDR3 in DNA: TGTGCCAGAACCTTGACAGGGTTCGTCCAGCCCCAGCATTTT.

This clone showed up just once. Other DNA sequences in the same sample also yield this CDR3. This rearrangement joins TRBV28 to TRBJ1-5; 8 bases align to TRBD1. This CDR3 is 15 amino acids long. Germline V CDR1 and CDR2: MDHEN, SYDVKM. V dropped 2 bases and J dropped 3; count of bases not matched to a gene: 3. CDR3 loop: CASSLGQGFNQPQHF. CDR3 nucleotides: TGTGCCAGCAGTTTAGGACAGGGTTTCAATCAGCCCCAGCATTTT.

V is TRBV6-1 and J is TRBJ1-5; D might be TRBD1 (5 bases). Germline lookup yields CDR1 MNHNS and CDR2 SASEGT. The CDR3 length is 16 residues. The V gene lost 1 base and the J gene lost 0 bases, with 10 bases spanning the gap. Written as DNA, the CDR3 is TGTGCCAGCAGTGAAGGGACAACCAATAGCAATCAGCCCCAGCATTTT. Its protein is CASSEGTTNSNQPQHF.

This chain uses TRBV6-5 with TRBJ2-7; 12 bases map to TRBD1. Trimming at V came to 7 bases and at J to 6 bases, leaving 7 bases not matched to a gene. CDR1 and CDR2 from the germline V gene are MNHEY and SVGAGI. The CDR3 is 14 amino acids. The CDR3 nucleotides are TGTGCCAGCACCTCCGGGACAGGGGGCATCGAGCAGTACTTC. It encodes CASTSGTGGIEQYF.

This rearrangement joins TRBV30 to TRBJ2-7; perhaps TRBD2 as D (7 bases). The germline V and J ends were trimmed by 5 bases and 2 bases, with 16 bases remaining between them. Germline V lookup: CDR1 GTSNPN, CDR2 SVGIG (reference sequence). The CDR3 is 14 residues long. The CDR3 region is CAWAVGGVAYEQYF. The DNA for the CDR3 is TGTGCCTGGGCTGTAGGGGGGGTCGCCTACGAGCAGTACTTC.

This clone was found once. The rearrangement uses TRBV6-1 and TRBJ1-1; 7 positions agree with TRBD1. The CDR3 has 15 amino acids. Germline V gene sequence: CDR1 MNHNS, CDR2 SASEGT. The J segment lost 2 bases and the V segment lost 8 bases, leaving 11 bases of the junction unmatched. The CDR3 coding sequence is TGTGCCAGCTCCCGAGACAGGGTTGGTAACACTGAAGCTTTCTTT. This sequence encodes CASSRDRVGNTEAFF.

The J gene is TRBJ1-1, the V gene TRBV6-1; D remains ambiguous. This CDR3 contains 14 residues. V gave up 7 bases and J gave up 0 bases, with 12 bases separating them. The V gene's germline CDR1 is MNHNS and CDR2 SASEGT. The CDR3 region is CASNLGTVNTEAFF. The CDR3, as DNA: TGTGCCAGCAATTTGGGTACGGTGAACACTGAAGCTTTCTTT.

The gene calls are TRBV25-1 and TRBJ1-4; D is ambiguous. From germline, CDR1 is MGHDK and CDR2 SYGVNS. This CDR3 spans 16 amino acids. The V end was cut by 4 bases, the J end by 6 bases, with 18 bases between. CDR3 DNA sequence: TGTGCCAGCAGTGTCTTTCCCGGGGAGAATGATGAAAAACTGTTTTTT. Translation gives CASSVFPGENDEKLFF.

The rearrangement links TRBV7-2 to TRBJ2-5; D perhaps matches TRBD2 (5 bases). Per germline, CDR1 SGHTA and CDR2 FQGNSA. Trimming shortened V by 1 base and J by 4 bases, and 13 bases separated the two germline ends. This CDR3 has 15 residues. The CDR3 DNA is TGTGCCAGCAGCTTAGTTCCTAGCCCCAGAGAGACCCAGTACTTC. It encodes CASSLVPSPRETQYF.

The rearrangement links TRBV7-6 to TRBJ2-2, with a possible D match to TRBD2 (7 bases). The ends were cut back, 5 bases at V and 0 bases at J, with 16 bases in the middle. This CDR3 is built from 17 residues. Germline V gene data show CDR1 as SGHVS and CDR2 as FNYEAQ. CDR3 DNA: TGTGCCAGCAGCCCCTCCGGGGGGCTATCGAACACCGGGGAGCTGTTTTTT. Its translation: CASSPSGGLSNTGELFF.

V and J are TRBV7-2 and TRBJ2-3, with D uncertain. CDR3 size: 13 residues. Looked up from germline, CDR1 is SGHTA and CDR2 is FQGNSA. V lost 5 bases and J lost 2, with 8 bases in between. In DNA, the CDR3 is TGTGCCAGCAGCCAGGTCGCCACAGATACGCAGTATTTT. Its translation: CASSQVATDTQYF.

CDR3 residues: CASAGTGRFYGYTF. The CDR3 DNA reads TGTGCCAGTGCCGGGACAGGACGATTCTATGGCTACACCTTC. The chain employs TRBV19 and TRBJ1-2, with 8 bases lining up with TRBD1. This CDR3 comprises 14 residues. J lost 4 bases, V lost 8 bases, and 9 bases had no gene match. The V gene's germline CDR1 is LNHDA and CDR2 SQIVND (reference sequence).

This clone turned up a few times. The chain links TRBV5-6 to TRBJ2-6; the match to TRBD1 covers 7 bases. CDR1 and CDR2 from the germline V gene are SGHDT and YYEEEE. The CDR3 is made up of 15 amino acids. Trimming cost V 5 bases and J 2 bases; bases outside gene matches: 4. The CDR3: CASRIGGAGANVLTF. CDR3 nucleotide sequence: TGTGCCAGCAGGATAGGGGGCGCTGGGGCCAACGTCCTGACTTTC.

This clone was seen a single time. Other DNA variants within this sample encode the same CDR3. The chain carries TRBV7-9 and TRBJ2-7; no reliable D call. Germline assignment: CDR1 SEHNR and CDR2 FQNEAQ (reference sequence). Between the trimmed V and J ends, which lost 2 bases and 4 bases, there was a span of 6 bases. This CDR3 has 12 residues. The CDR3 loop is CASSLTGYEQYF. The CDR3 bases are TGTGCCAGCAGCTTAACTGGGTACGAGCAGTACTTC.

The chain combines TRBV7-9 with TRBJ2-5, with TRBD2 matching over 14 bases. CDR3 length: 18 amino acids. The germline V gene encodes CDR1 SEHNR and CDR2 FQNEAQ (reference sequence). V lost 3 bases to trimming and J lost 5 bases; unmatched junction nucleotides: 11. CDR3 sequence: CASSFIEGLAGGRETQYF. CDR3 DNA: TGTGCCAGCAGCTTTATAGAAGGACTAGCGGGAGGTAGGGAGACCCAGTACTTC.

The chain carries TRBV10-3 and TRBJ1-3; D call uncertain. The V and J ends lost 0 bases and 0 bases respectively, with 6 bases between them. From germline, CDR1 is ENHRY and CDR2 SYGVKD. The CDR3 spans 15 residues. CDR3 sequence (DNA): TGTGCCATCAGTGAGTCCCTACACTCTGGAAACACCATATATTTT. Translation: CAISESLHSGNTIYF.